This TCR beta chain stems from a study of control samples from healthy donors and cancer patients. The data were produced by immunoSEQ multiplex PCR, yet TCRdb's version contains in-frame clones alone and is incomplete. The data contain around 130,000 clones, around 90% of them seen just once; the ten biggest clones take up over 2%. Between the trimmed V and J ends, which lost 3 bases and 14 bases, there was a span of 19 bases. The CDR3 runs 14 residues. CDR1 LGHDT and CDR2 YNNKEL come from the germline V gene (reference sequence). The sequenced material came from blood. The chain couples TRBV3-1 (or the pseudogene TRBV3-2) to TRBJ1-4; D is ambiguous. This receptor was taken from a man aged 18 to 29 in good health. As DNA, the CDR3 is TGTGCCAGCAGCCATCGGTATCCGGACGCGAGGCTGTTTTTT. As protein: CASSHRYPDARLFF.